The T cell receptor (beta chain) described here comes from a study of response to subunit inactivated influenza vaccine. Study-level findings and limits: The authors proposed limited new T cell recruitment per seasonal influenza vaccination.

Via MiXCR, TCRdb re-called the RT-PCR reads, giving one row per CDR3 protein. The data contain around 650,000 distinct CDR3 sequences, less than 20% of them singletons. This clonotype was detected a few times. Its antigen is still unknown. The CDR3 length is 13 residues. Trimming took off 7 bases at V and 0 bases at J, with 9 bases between the two ends. The TCR sequence derives from a man in his fifties who received an inactivated influenza vaccine. The V call is TRBV12-3 or TRBV12-4, the J call TRBJ1-1; D unclear. Sequencing was performed on PBMCs from blood, taken 11 to 12 days after vaccination. CDR3 DNA: TGTGCCAGCACCTTAGGGATGAACACTGAAGCTTTCTTT. It encodes CASTLGMNTEAFF.